This T cell receptor beta chain was recovered during a study of cytomegalovirus exposure and HLA in healthy donors. The method was immunoSEQ multiplex PCR; TCRdb's version includes in-frame clones alone and lacks a portion of them. The table shows tens of thousands of clones, with 96% occurring only once. The sample taken for sequencing was PBMCs. This receptor was obtained from a woman younger than 35 in good health and CMV-seronegative.

CDR3 DNA sequence: TGTGCCTGGAGCGACGACAGGGTGGTTGGAGCTTTCTTT. Its protein product is CAWSDDRVVGAFF. The chain carries TRBV30 and TRBJ1-1; TRBD1 matches at 7 bases. There are 13 residues in the CDR3. Germline CDR1 and CDR2: GTSNPN and SVGIG (reference sequence). After removal of 3 bases from V and 10 bases from J, the junction contained 11 bases not matched to a gene.